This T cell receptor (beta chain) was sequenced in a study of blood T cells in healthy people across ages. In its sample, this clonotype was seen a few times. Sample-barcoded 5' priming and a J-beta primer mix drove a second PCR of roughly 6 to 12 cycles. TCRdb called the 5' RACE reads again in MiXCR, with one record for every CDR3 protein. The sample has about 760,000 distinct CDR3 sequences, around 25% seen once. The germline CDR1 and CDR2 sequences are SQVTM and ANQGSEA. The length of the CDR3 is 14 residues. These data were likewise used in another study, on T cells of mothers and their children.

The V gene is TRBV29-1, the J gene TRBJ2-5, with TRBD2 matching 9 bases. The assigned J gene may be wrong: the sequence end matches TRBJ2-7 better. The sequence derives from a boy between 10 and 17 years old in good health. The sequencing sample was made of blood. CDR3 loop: CSVELAGIAYEQYF. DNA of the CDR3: TGCAGCGTTGAACTAGCGGGGATAGCCTACGAGCAGTACTTC.